This is a list of T cell receptor beta chains from one sample in a study of T cells in Graves' hyperthyroidism and ophthalmopathy. MiXCR, run by TCRdb on the multiplex PCR reads, gives a single entry per CDR3 protein. The data contain 300,000 to 450,000 distinct CDR3 sequences, approximately 14% of them singletons. The material sequenced was blood. The receptors stem from a woman aged 55-75 years with Graves' hyperthyroidism. Each CDR3 is given without its conserved first and last residue. The D gene is left open where the match is weak. Size tells how often a clone was seen (once, few, many) or the class of an expanded clone, and some rows leave it out.

CDR3aa	abundance	v_gene	j_gene	d_gene
ASSSDRDTEAF	many	TRBV7-3	TRBJ1-1	TRBD1
ASTSGPNNSPLH	many	TRBV28	TRBJ1-6	.
ASSLLAGVDIQY	.	TRBV7-9	TRBJ2-4	TRBD2
ASRTTRVTGELF	few	TRBV2	TRBJ2-2	.
ASSQGLWAF	few	TRBV3-1	TRBJ1-1	.
ASSKYLYTEAF	.	TRBV30	TRBJ1-1	.
ASSSDSENYEQY	many	TRBV11-3	TRBJ2-7	.
ASTTRPWDREVSNQPQH	many	TRBV28	TRBJ1-5	TRBD1
ASSTVAGSGYT	many	TRBV11-2	TRBJ1-2	.
ASSPSLSFGANVLT	many	TRBV18	TRBJ2-6	.
ASSYLSSAAYYEQY	many	TRBV6-5	TRBJ2-7	.
ASSTDNSYEQY	many	TRBV19	TRBJ2-7	.
ASSTVKGIGELF	few	TRBV7-2	TRBJ2-2	.
ASSPDRGIQPQH	many	TRBV28	TRBJ1-5	TRBD1
ATSDDDRGNYGYT	many	TRBV24-1	TRBJ1-2	TRBD1
ASSPGGIQEAQY	.	TRBV28	TRBJ2-5	.
ASSSDGVQPQH	many	TRBV12-3/TRBV12-4	TRBJ1-5	.
AISESRGGNSPLH	many	TRBV10-3	TRBJ1-6	TRBD1
ASCRGYEQY	.	TRBV28	TRBJ2-7	.